This TCR beta chain derives from a study of technical replicates of blood from a handful of donors. Generated by immunoSEQ multiplex PCR, the TCRdb table keeps only in-frame clones and is missing some. The sample gives tens of thousands of clones, approximately 94% of which show up once; around 0.37% is in the top ten. The sequence was obtained from a human donor in good health. The source material was T cells isolated from PBMCs.

The CDR3 coding sequence is TGTGCCAGTAGTATGGAGAGGGGGCAGTACGAGCAGTACTTC. Its protein is CASSMERGQYEQYF. This chain connects TRBV19 to TRBJ2-7; 7 nucleotides align to TRBD1. The V segment lost 3 bases and the J segment 4 bases; nucleotides outside the gene matches: 6. Germline V CDR1 and CDR2: LNHDA, SQIVND (reference sequence). The CDR3 spans 14 residues.